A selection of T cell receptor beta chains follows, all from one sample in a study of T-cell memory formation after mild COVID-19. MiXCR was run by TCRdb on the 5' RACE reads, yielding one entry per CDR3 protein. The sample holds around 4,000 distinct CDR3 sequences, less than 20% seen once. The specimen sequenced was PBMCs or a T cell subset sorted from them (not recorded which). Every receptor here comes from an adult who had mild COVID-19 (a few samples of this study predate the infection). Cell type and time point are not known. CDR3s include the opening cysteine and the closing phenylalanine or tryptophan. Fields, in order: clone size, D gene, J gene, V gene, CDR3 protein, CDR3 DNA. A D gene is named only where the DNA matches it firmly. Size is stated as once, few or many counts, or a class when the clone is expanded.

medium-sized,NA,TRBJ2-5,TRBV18,CASSPLTVEAETQYF,TGTGCCAGCTCACCCTTGACAGTCGAGGCAGAGACCCAGTACTTC
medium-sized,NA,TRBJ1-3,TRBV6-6,CATATSGNTIYF,TGTGCCACCGCGACCTCTGGAAACACCATATATTTT
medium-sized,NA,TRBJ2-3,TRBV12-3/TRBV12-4,CASSAVGQLTDTQYF,TGTGCCAGCAGCGCGGTCGGGCAGCTCACAGATACGCAGTATTTT
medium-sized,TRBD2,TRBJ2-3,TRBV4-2,CASRYTGGSTDTQYF,TGTGCCAGCAGGTACACGGGGGGTAGCACAGATACGCAGTATTTT
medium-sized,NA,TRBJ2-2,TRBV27,CASSLYRSGPHGGELFF,TGTGCCAGCAGTTTATACAGAAGCGGGCCTCATGGGGGGGAGCTGTTTTTT
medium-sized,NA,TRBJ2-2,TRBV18,CASSPQSGGTNTGELFF,TGTGCCAGCTCACCACAATCAGGGGGGACGAACACCGGGGAGCTGTTTTTT
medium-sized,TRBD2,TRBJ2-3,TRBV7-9,CASSLIAGGITDTQYF,TGTGCCAGCAGCTTAATCGCCGGGGGGATCACAGATACGCAGTATTTT
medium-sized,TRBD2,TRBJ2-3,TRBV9,CASSVGAGGRTDTQYF,TGTGCCAGCAGCGTAGGAGCGGGGGGCCGCACAGATACGCAGTATTTT
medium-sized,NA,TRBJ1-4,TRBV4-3,CASSQVITGIIGEKLFF,TGCGCCAGCAGCCAAGTTATTACAGGGATCATCGGTGAAAAACTGTTTTTT
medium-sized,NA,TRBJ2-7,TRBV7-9,CASSLRLAASYEQYF,TGTGCCAGCAGCTTACGATTAGCGGCCTCCTACGAGCAGTACTTC
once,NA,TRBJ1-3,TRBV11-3,CASSFRGNTIYF,TGTGCCAGCAGCTTCCGCGGGAACACCATATATTTT
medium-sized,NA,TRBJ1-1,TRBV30,CAWTRNTEAFF,TGTGCCTGGACGAGGAACACTGAAGCTTTCTTT
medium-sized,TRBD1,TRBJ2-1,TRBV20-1,CSAPTGTRNEQFF,TGCAGTGCTCCGACAGGGACCCGGAATGAGCAGTTCTTC
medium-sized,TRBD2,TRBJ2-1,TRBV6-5,CASRRGGHNEQFF,TGTGCCAGCAGGCGGGGGGGGCACAATGAGCAGTTCTTC
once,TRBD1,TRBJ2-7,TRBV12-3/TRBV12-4,CASSLGQGYEQYF,TGTGCCAGCAGTTTGGGACAGGGCTACGAGCAGTACTTC
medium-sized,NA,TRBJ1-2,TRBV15,CATSKTNYGYTF,TGTGCCACCAGCAAAACAAACTATGGCTACACCTTC